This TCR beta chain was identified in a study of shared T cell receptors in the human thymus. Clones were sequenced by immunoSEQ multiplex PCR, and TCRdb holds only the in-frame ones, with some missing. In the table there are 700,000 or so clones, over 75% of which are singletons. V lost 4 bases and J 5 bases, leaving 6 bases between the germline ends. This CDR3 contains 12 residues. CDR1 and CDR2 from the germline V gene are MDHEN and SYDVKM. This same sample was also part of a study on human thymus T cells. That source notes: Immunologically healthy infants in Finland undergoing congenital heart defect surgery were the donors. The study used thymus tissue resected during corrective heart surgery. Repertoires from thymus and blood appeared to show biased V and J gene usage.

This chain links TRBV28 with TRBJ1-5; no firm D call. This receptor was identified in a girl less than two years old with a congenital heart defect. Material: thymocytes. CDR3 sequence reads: CASSSTYQPQHF. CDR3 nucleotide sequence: TGTGCCAGCAGTTCCACATATCAGCCCCAGCATTTT.